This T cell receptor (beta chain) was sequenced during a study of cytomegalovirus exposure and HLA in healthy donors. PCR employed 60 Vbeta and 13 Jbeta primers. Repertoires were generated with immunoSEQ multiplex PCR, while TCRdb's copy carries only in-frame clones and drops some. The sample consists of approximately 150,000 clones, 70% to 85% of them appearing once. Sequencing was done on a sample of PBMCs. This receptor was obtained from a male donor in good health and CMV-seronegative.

The CDR3 region is CATSREGRRDYQPQHF. The CDR3 bases are TGTGCCACCAGCAGAGAAGGCCGCCGGGACTATCAGCCCCAGCATTTT. The chain couples TRBV15 to TRBJ1-5; D possibly corresponds to TRBD1 (5 bases). Trimming took 0 bases from V and 5 from J, leaving 14 bases between them. Germline CDR1 is LNHNV and CDR2 is YYDKDF (reference sequence). This CDR3 is 16 amino acids long.